This entry describes one T cell receptor beta chain. The data are from a study of cytomegalovirus exposure and HLA in healthy donors. The protocol was immunoSEQ multiplex PCR, while the TCRdb copy is restricted to in-frame clones and leaves out a portion. This table has tens of thousands of clones, about nine tenths appearing once. Germline CDR1 reads SGHVS; CDR2 reads FNYEAQ. Between the trimmed V and J ends, which lost 1 base and 4 bases, there was a span of 14 bases. The CDR3 runs 16 residues. The receptor was isolated from a young man in good health and CMV-seronegative. Sequencing used PBMCs. J is TRBJ1-3 and V is TRBV7-6; D possibly corresponds to TRBD1 (5 bases). Written as DNA, the CDR3 is TGTGCCAGCAGCTTAGGTCCGACAGTTCAAGGAAACACCATATATTTT. Its translation is CASSLGPTVQGNTIYF.